Presented here are 2 T cell receptor beta chains from one specimen sequenced in a study of shared clonotypes between healthy human individuals. Measured with immunoSEQ multiplex PCR; TCRdb has only the in-frame clones, and not every one. The sample has around 2.1 million clones; almost 96% are singletons. The source material was naive CD4+ T cells sorted from blood. The sample's subset: CD45RA+ positively selected. These receptors were collected from a man between 18 and 29 years old in good health.

CDR3 sequence (DNA): TGTGCCAGCAGCTTAGATCGGAGCGAGCAGTACTTC. As protein: CASSLDRSEQYF. The chain employs TRBV11-3 and TRBJ2-7; D not certain. Germline CDR1 and CDR2: SGHNT and YENEEA. The V gene lost 0 bases and the J gene lost 6 bases, with 6 bases spanning the gap. The CDR3 is 12 residues long.

In the case of this clone: At the DNA level, this CDR3 is encoded by other sequences in the same sample as well. The rearrangement links TRBV5-6 to TRBJ2-7, with 7 bases matching TRBD1. Trimming removed 1 base from V and 0 bases from J; junction bases left unmatched: 4. The germline V gene encodes CDR1 SGHDT and CDR2 YYEEEE. The CDR3 consists of 15 residues. This chain's CDR3 is CASSLRGQSSYEQYF. The CDR3 coding sequence is TGTGCCAGCAGCTTGAGGGGACAGTCCTCCTACGAGCAGTACTTC.